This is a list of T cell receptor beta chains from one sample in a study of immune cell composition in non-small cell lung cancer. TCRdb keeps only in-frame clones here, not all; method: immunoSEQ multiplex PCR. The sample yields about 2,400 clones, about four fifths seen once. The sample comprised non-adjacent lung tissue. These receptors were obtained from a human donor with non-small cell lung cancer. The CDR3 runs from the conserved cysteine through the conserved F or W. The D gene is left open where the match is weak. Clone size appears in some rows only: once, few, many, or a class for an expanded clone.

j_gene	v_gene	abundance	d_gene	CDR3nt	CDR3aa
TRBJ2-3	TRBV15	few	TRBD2	TGTGCCACCAGTGGAGGTCTGGGGGGGGGTGCAGATACGCAGTATTTT	CATSGGLGGGADTQYF
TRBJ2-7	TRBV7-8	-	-	TGTGCCAGCAGCCTGGGAGGGGGTGACGAGCAGTACTTC	CASSLGGGDEQYF
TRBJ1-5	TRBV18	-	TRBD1	TGTGCCAGCTCCCCGACAGGGCTTAGCAATCAGCCCCAGCATTTT	CASSPTGLSNQPQHF
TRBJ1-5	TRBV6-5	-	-	TGTGCCAGCCAGGGGTCTAGCAATCAGCCCCAGCATTTT	CASQGSSNQPQHF
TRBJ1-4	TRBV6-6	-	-	TGTGCCAGCAGTTTCACGACAGGCACAAATGAAAAACTGTTTTTT	CASSFTTGTNEKLFF
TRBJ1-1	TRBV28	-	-	TGTGCCAGCAGTTCCATGAGGATGAACACTGAAGCTTTCTTT	CASSSMRMNTEAFF
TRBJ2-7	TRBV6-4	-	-	TGTGCCAGCAGCGTAGAGGCAGCCGCCCCCTGGGAGCAGTACTTC	CASSVEAAAPWEQYF
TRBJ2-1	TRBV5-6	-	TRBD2	TGTGCCAGCAGCGGGACTAGCGGGAGCGGGAATGAGCAGTTCTTC	CASSGTSGSGNEQFF
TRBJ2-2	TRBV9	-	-	TGTGCCAGCAGCGTCCGTACCGGGGAGCTGTTTTTT	CASSVRTGELFF
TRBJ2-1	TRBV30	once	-	TGTGCCTGGAGTGTATTAGGAACGGGCAATGAGCAGTTCTTC	CAWSVLGTGNEQFF
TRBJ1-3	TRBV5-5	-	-	TGTGCCAGCAGCAACTACCCACGAGCCTCTGGAAACACCATATATTTT	CASSNYPRASGNTIYF
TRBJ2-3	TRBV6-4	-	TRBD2	TGTGCCAGCAGTGACTCGACTAGCGGGGGGGGCACAGATACGCAGTATTTT	CASSDSTSGGGTDTQYF
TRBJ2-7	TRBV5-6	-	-	TGTGCCAGCAGCTTCCAGAGGGACGAGCAGTACTTC	CASSFQRDEQYF
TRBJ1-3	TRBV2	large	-	TGTGCCAGCAGTGCCACCGGCGGGATCCGGGCCACCTATGGAAACACCATATATTTT	CASSATGGIRATYGNTIYF
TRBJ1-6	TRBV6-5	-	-	TGTGCCAGCAGCTCAAGCCGTAGCTCACCCCTCCACTTT	CASSSSRSSPLHF